Sequencing of this T cell receptor (beta chain) was carried out in a study of T cell repertoires in cytomegalovirus infection. The wider study: A matching HLA type, together with CMV infection, was signaled by public TCR beta signatures.

This clonotype was detected many times. Its antigen remains unknown. This CDR3 has 15 residues. V lost 1 base to trimming and J lost 6 bases, with 15 bases between them. TCRdb analysed the reads with MiXCR anew, one entry per CDR3 protein. Among over 250,000 distinct CDR3 sequences listed, approximately 22% were seen once. Sequencing was performed on cultured PBMCs, taken from culture after CMV antigen stimulation. The source of this sequence is a human donor in good health (CMV status not recorded). Some clones in this sample may be carry-over from other donors' samples. The chain joins TRBV12-3 or TRBV12-4 to TRBJ1-2; D possibly corresponds to TRBD1 (5 bases). The CDR3 loop is CASSLGLGARNGYTF. The CDR3 DNA is TGTGCCAGCAGTTTAGGGCTTGGGGCTAGGAATGGCTACACCTTC.